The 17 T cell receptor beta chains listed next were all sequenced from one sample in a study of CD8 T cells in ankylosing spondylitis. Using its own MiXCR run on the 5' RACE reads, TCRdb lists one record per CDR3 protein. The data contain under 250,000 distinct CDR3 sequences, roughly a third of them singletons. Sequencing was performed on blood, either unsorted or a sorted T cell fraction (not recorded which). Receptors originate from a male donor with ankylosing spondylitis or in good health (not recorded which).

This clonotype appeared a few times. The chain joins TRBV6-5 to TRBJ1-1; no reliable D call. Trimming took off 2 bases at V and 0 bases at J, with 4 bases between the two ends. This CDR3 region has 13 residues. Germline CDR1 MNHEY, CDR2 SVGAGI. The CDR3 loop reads CASSYGMNTEAFF. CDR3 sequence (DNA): TGTGCCAGCAGTTACGGAATGAACACTGAAGCTTTCTTT.

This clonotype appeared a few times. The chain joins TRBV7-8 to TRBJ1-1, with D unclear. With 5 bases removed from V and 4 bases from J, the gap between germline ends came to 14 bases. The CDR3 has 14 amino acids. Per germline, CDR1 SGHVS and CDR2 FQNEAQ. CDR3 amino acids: CASSHPPHGTEAFF. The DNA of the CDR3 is TGTGCCAGCAGCCACCCTCCCCATGGCACTGAAGCTTTCTTT.

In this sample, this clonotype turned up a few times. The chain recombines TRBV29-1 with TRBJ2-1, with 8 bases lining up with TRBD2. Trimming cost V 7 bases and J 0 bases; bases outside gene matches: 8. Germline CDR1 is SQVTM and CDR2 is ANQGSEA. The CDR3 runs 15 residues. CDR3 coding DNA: TGCAGCGGCCGACTAGCGAGACGCTCCTACAATGAGCAGTTCTTC. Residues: CSGRLARRSYNEQFF.

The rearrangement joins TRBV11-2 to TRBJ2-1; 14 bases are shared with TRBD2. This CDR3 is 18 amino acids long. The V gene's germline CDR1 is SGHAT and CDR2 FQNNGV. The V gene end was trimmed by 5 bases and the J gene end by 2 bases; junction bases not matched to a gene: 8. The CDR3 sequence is CASSLGLAGVLTYNEQFF. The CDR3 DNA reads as TGTGCCAGCAGCCTGGGACTAGCGGGGGTGCTTACCTACAATGAGCAGTTCTTC. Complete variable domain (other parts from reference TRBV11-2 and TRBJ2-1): EAGVAQSPRYKIIEKRQSVAFWCNPISGHATLYWYQQILGQGPKLLIQFQNNGVVDDSQLPKDRFSAERLKGVDSTLKIQPAKLEDSAVYLCASSLGLAGVLTYNEQFFGPGTRLTVL.

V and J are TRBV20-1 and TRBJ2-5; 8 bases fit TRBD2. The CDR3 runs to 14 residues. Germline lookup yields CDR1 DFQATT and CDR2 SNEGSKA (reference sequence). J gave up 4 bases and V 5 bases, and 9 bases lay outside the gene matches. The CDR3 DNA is TGCAGTGCTGCCCTAGCGGGTACAAGAGAGACCCAGTACTTC. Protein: CSAALAGTRETQYF.

The CDR3 loop reads CSALTGADYEQYF. In DNA form, the CDR3 reads TGCAGTGCTCTGACAGGGGCTGACTACGAGCAGTACTTC. The rearrangement uses TRBV20-1 and TRBJ2-7, with 8 bases aligning to TRBD1. The J segment lost 3 bases and the V segment lost 5 bases, leaving 6 bases of the junction unmatched. Looked up from germline, CDR1 is DFQATT and CDR2 is SNEGSKA (reference sequence). This CDR3 spans 13 amino acids.

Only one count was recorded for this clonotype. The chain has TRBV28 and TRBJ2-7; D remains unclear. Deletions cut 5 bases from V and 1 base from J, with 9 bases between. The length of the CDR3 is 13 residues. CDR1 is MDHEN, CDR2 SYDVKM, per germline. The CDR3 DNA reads TGTGCCAGCAGTATAGGCAGATCCTACGAGCAGTACTTC. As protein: CASSIGRSYEQYF.

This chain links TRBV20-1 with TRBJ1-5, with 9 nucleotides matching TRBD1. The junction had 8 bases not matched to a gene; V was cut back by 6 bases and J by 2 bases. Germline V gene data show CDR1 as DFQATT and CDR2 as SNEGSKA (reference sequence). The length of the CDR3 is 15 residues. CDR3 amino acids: CSATTGGLGNQPQHF. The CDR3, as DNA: TGCAGTGCAACTACAGGGGGCCTAGGCAATCAGCCCCAGCATTTT.

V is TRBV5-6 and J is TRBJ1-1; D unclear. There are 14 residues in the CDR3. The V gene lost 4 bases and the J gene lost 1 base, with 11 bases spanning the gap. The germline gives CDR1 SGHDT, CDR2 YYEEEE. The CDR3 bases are TGTGCCAGCAGCGCAGCAGGCGCGAACACTGAAGCTTTCTTT. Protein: CASSAAGANTEAFF.

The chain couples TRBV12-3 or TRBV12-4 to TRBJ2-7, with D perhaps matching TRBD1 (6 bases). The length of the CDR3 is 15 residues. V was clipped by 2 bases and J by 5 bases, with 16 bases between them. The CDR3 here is CASSLNSVRGNEQYF. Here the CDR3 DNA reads TGTGCCAGCAGTTTAAACTCGGTCAGGGGTAACGAGCAGTACTTC.

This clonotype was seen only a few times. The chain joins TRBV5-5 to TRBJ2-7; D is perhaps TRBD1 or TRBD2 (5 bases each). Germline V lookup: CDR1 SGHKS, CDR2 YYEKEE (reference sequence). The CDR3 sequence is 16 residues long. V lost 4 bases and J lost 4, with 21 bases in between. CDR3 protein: CASSNRDPGPWYEQYF. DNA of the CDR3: TGTGCCAGCAGCAACCGGGACCCAGGGCCTTGGTACGAGCAGTACTTC.

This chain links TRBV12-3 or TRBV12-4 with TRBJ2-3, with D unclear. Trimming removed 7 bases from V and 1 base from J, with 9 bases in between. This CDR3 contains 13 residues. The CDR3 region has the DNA TGTGCCAGCACTCGGACGGGCACAGATACGCAGTATTTT. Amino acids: CASTRTGTDTQYF.

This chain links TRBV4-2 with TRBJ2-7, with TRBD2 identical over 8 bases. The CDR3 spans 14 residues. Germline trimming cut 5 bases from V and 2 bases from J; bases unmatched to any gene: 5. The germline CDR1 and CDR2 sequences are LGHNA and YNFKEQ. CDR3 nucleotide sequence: TGTGCCAGCAGCGGCGGCGGGGGGCCCTACGAGCAGTACTTC. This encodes CASSGGGGPYEQYF.

Written as DNA, the CDR3 is TGTGCCAGCAGCGAACCCGGGACGGCGTCTAACTATGGCTACACCTTC. This sequence encodes CASSEPGTASNYGYTF. This chain connects TRBV25-1 to TRBJ1-2; TRBD1 might be the D (5 bases). Germline CDR1 reads MGHDK; CDR2 reads SYGVNS. Trimming cost V 6 bases and J 0 bases, with 17 bases left between them. The CDR3 runs to 16 residues.

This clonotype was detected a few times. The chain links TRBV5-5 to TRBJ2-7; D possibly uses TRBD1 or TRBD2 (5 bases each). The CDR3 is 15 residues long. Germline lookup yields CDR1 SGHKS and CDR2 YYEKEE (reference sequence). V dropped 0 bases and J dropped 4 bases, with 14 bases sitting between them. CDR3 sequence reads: CASSLAGTAEYEQYF. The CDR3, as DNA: TGTGCCAGCAGCTTGGCTGGGACGGCCGAATACGAGCAGTACTTC.

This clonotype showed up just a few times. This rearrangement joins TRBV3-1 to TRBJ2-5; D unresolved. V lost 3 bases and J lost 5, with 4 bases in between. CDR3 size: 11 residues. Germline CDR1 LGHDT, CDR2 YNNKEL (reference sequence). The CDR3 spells CASSHLETQYF. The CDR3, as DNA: TGTGCCAGCAGCCATCTCGAGACCCAGTACTTC.

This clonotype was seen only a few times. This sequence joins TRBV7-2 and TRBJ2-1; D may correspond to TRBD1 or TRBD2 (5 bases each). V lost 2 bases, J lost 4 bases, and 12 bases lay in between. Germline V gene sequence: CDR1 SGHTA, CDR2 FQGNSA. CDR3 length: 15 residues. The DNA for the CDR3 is TGTGCCAGCAGCTTAACGGGGACCACGTACAATGAGCAGTTCTTC. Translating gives CASSLTGTTYNEQFF. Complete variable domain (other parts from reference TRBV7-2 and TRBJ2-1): GAGVSQSPSNKVTEKGKDVELRCDPISGHTALYWYRQSLGQGLEFLIYFQGNSAPDKSGLPSDRFSAERTGGSVSTLTIQRTQQEDSAVYLCASSLTGTTYNEQFFGPGTRLTVL.